This T cell receptor (beta chain) was profiled in a study of cytomegalovirus exposure and HLA in healthy donors. Study results and limitations: Sequences of the TCR beta chain were said to predict the HLA-A and HLA-B alleles of most subjects accurately. Within a later analysis, the majority of CMV-associated TCR beta chains appeared HLA-restricted. Researchers counted 164 TCR beta chains as cytomegalovirus-associated. Confirmation was obtained in vitro that a few CMV-associated chains are specific for CMV antigens.

Remarks on this clone: Its target is not known.

The PCR contained 60 Vbeta and 13 Jbeta primers. Here immunoSEQ multiplex PCR was the method, and the copy in TCRdb shows in-frame clones only, minus some. The table has about 260,000 clones, 80% to 90% seen once. The CDR3 is 13 amino acids. The V gene's germline CDR1 is LNHDA and CDR2 SQIVND (reference sequence). Deletions cut 6 bases from V and 8 bases from J, with 13 bases between. What was sequenced was PBMCs. The TCR was taken from a woman aged 40 to 55 in good health and CMV-seropositive. This rearrangement joins TRBV19 to TRBJ1-4; D not resolved. DNA for the CDR3: TGTGCCAGTAGGCAGGCCAACCGGGAAAAACTGTTTTTT. Its translation is CASRQANREKLFF.